The next 4 T cell receptor beta chains were all read from a single sample in a study of OX40 agonist ivuxolimab in advanced cancers. Clones were read by immunoSEQ multiplex PCR, and TCRdb kept only the in-frame ones, dropping some. The top ten hold 6.9% of the sample, which has 65,000 to 85,000 clones, about 80% seen once. Source: CD4+ or CD8+ T cells sorted from blood, taken in a trial of the OX40 agonist ivuxolimab. Source of these receptors: an adult with an advanced solid tumor such as melanoma, head and neck, liver or kidney cancer.

The chain couples TRBV13 to TRBJ2-1, with TRBD2 matching over 13 bases. The germline V gene has CDR1 PRHDT and CDR2 FYEKMQ (reference sequence). The J segment lost 2 bases and the V segment lost 5 bases, leaving 6 bases of the junction unmatched. The CDR3 is 17 residues long. This chain's CDR3 is CASSTGLAGIAYNEQFF. CDR3 bases: TGTGCCAGCAGCACGGGACTAGCGGGAATCGCCTACAATGAGCAGTTCTTC.

V gene TRBV30 combines with J gene TRBJ2-7; D remains unclear. Germline CDR1 GTSNPN, CDR2 SVGIG (reference sequence). V was clipped by 1 base and J by 6 bases, with 7 bases between them. The CDR3 is 11 amino acids. The CDR3 spells CAWSGVVEQYF. The CDR3 nucleotides are TGTGCCTGGAGTGGAGTCGTCGAGCAGTACTTC.

This chain links TRBV11-2 with TRBJ1-2; perhaps TRBD1 as D (6 bases). The germline gives CDR1 SGHAT, CDR2 FQNNGV. Trimming pared 5 bases from V and 4 bases from J, leaving 11 bases between. This CDR3 has 13 amino acids. The CDR3 nucleotides read TGTGCCAGCAGCAGAGGACAGCTCTATGGCTACACCTTC. Its translation is CASSRGQLYGYTF.

The CDR3 bases are TGTGCCATCAGTGACCATTATGGCTACACCTTC. Encoded protein: CAISDHYGYTF. The V gene is TRBV10-3, the J gene TRBJ1-2; D remains unclear. This CDR3 contains 11 residues. In germline, CDR1 is ENHRY, CDR2 SYGVKD. With 3 bases removed from V and 5 bases from J, the gap between germline ends came to 4 bases.